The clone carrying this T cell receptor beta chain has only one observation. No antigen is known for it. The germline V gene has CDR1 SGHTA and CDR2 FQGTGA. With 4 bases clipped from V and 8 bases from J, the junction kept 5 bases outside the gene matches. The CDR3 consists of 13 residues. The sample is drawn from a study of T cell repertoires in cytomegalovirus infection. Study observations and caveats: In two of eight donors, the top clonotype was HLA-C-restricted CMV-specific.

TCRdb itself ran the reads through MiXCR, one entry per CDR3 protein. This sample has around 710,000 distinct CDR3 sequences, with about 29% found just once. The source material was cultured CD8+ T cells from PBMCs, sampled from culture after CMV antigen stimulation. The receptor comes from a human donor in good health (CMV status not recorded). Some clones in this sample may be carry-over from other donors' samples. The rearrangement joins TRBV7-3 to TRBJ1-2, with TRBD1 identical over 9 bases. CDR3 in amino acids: CASSSTGGRGYTF. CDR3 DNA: TGTGCCAGCAGCTCCACAGGGGGCAGGGGCTACACCTTC.